Given below is one TCR beta chain in context. Its antigen is unknown. This CDR3 contains 12 residues. Per germline, CDR1 SNHLY and CDR2 FYNNEI. V was clipped by 8 bases and J by 2 bases; unmatched bases: 3. The sample comes from a study of T-cell reconstitution after alpha-beta-depleted transplantation in children. Whole-study results and caveats: Expanded graft clones numbering several hundred reportedly gave rise to alpha-beta T cells about two months after transplant. One year post-transplant, T-cell counts and diversity were largely derived from T cells produced anew.

Preparation of the TCRbeta library used unique molecular identifiers. Via MiXCR, TCRdb re-called the PCR reads, giving one row per CDR3 protein. The sample carries under 300,000 distinct CDR3 sequences, 11% recorded once. This sample comprised peripheral blood, obtained 180 days after TCRalphabeta/CD19-depleted stem cell transplant. This TCR derives from a male patient aged 2-9 years who had a stem cell transplant for chronic granulomatous disease, so the T cells may come from the graft donor. The rearrangement uses TRBV2 and TRBJ2-7; 7 nucleotides line up with TRBD2. The chain's CDR3 is CASGRVTYEQYF. CDR3 in DNA: TGTGCCAGCGGGAGGGTCACCTACGAGCAGTACTTC.